This TCR beta chain was identified during a study of blood T cell repertoires in COVID-19. Across the study: The United States, Italy and Spain provided the acute and convalescent COVID-19 samples.

The data were produced by immunoSEQ multiplex PCR, yet TCRdb's version contains in-frame clones alone and is incomplete. This sample yields some 190,000 clones, of which 80% to 90% are seen a single time; roughly 9.7% belongs to the top ten. The origin of this receptor is a human donor with active or convalescent COVID-19. The donor label of this sample is uncertain. Sequenced input: peripheral blood.

The CDR3 region has the DNA TGTGCCTGGAAACAGGGGATCTATAATTCACCCCTCCACTTT. Amino acids: CAWKQGIYNSPLHF. The chain is built from TRBV30 and TRBJ1-6, with 7 nucleotides matching TRBD1. Trimming took 4 bases from V and 3 from J; bases not matched to a gene: 3. CDR3 size: 14 residues. Germline CDR1 GTSNPN, CDR2 SVGIG (reference sequence).